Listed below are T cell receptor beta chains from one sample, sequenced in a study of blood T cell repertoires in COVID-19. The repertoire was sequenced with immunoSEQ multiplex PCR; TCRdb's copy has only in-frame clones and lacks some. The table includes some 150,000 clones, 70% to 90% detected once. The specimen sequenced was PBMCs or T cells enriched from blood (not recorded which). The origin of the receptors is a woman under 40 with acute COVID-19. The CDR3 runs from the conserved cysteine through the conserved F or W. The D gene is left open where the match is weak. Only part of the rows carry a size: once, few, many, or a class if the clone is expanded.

CDR3 protein: CASSLDTGGQGYGYTF
CDR3 DNA: TGTGCCAGCAGCTTGGATACAGGGGGCCAGGGCTATGGCTACACCTTC
J gene: TRBJ1-2
clone size: .
V gene: TRBV5-4
D gene: TRBD1

CDR3 protein: CASSLPLAGETGELFF
CDR3 DNA: TGTGCCAGCAGCCTCCCTCTAGCGGGAGAGACCGGGGAGCTGTTTTTT
J gene: TRBJ2-2
clone size: .
V gene: TRBV7-3
D gene: TRBD2

CDR3 protein: CASSPETGISYEQYF
CDR3 DNA: TGTGCCAGCTCCCCCGAGACAGGGATTTCCTACGAGCAGTACTTC
J gene: TRBJ2-7
clone size: .
V gene: TRBV18
D gene: TRBD1

CDR3 protein: CAIRWTENTEAFF
CDR3 DNA: TGTGCCATCAGGTGGACAGAGAACACTGAAGCTTTCTTT
J gene: TRBJ1-1
clone size: .
V gene: TRBV10-3
D gene: .

CDR3 protein: CAWSEQSGHPVKSEQYF
CDR3 DNA: TGTGCCTGGAGTGAGCAGTCGGGACACCCAGTAAAGTCCGAGCAGTACTTC
J gene: TRBJ2-7
clone size: .
V gene: TRBV30
D gene: .

CDR3 protein: CAISGTPSTDTQYF
CDR3 DNA: TGTGCCATCAGTGGGACTCCTAGCACAGATACGCAGTATTTT
J gene: TRBJ2-3
clone size: .
V gene: TRBV10-3
D gene: .

CDR3 protein: CASRSFSPWDRGEGNQPQHF
CDR3 DNA: TGTGCAAGTCGCTCGTTCTCCCCCTGGGACAGGGGTGAGGGGAATCAGCCCCAGCATTTT
J gene: TRBJ1-5
clone size: .
V gene: TRBV12-2
D gene: .

CDR3 protein: CASSVDRNTEAFF
CDR3 DNA: TGTGCCAGCAGCGTGGACAGAAACACTGAAGCTTTCTTT
J gene: TRBJ1-1
clone size: .
V gene: TRBV11-2
D gene: .

CDR3 protein: CASRREGGRYNEQFF
CDR3 DNA: TGTGCCAGCAGACGGGAGGGAGGACGTTACAATGAGCAGTTCTTC
J gene: TRBJ2-1
clone size: once
V gene: TRBV6-4
D gene: TRBD2

CDR3 protein: CASSVGSGTYYNEQFF
CDR3 DNA: TGTGCCAGCAGCGTAGGAAGTGGGACTTACTACAATGAGCAGTTCTTC
J gene: TRBJ2-1
clone size: few
V gene: TRBV9
D gene: .

CDR3 protein: CASSLFLGTSYNEQFF
CDR3 DNA: TGTGCCAGCAGCTTATTCCTAGGGACTTCCTACAATGAGCAGTTCTTC
J gene: TRBJ2-1
clone size: .
V gene: TRBV7-2
D gene: .

CDR3 protein: CASSLSRDRGREQYF
CDR3 DNA: TGTGCCAGCAGTTTAAGCCGGGACAGGGGCCGGGAGCAGTACTTC
J gene: TRBJ2-7
clone size: .
V gene: TRBV28
D gene: TRBD1

CDR3 protein: CASSDQGTALANYGYTF
CDR3 DNA: TGCGCCAGCAGCGATCAGGGAACAGCTCTAGCTAACTATGGCTACACCTTC
J gene: TRBJ1-2
clone size: .
V gene: TRBV10-2
D gene: .

CDR3 protein: CASSRTSGRAVSSYNEQFF
CDR3 DNA: TGTGCCAGCAGCAGGACTAGCGGGAGGGCCGTGAGCTCCTACAATGAGCAGTTCTTC
J gene: TRBJ2-1
clone size: .
V gene: TRBV7-9
D gene: TRBD2